This TCR beta chain was obtained from a study of cytotoxic CD8 clonotypes in ibrutinib-treated CLL (dated by TCRdb to about 2021). About the study as a whole: The cohort was composed of roughly ten relapsed/refractory and fewer than 16 treatment-naive patients; IGHV unmutated status was identified in approximately 18 patients. Partial responses were observed in roughly 25 patients and complete responses in 2; after a median follow-up of around 68 months, remission was maintained in 15 or so patients and progression was observed in roughly twelve. Response samples were obtained after a median of around 11 months of treatment, with a range of about 6 to 40 months. Samples averaged approximately 250,000 productive templates and some 96,000 productive rearrangements. Longitudinal samples were obtainable from 26 of the 86 participants in the trial. Cryopreserved peripheral blood mononuclear cells were obtained before treatment, at response, and at either sustained remission or disease progression. Every sample from remission and from progressive disease was obtained while the patients were still on ibrutinib.

As to this clone: It has no known antigen specificity. Base qualities are not provided; no much larger clone lies one nucleotide away.

The sample's time point label, in plain terms: 20 to 25 months on ibrutinib. For TCR beta library preparation, roughly 2 micrograms of genomic DNA was extracted from cryopreserved PBMCs. Longitudinal blood samples from CLL patients on ibrutinib monotherapy underwent high-throughput TCR beta sequencing. The patients took part in an open-label, single-center phase 2 trial of ibrutinib monotherapy. The goal of deep resolution MiSeq sequencing was a depth between 1 in 1 million and 1 in 200,000 T cells, and coverage averaged 10x per clonotype. TCR beta libraries were generated with the immunoSEQ hsTCRB Kit. The study's own analysis went as follows. Data were analyzed with ImmunoSEQ Data Assistant and ImmunoSEQ Analyzer, with V, D and J genes assigned per IMGT definitions. Clonality, which ranges from 0 to 1, was calculated by subtracting the normalized Shannon entropy of productive rearrangement frequencies from one. Only overrepresented clonotypes making up at least 0.05% of each patient's repertoire were included in the public clonotype analysis. Around 12 age-matched healthy donor repertoires from immuneACCESS were used as controls for clonality. Not all clones reach the TCRdb copy of this immuneACCESS table, which keeps in-frame sequences only. Checked studies attribute under half of the gap to unresolved V genes and leave the rest unexplained. The V and J calls and clone size were taken over from that table, and D and trimming were inferred from the DNA. Counted in this sample were roughly 190,000 clones; 55% to 85% of them appeared once. Around an eighth of the sample is held by the ten biggest clonotypes.

Trimming takes 5 bases from V and 4 bases from J, and the germline ends sit 8 bases apart. From its cysteine to its phenylalanine, the CDR3 spans 13 amino acids. Of all the DNA, just the CDR3 is kept, 39 bases in frame from base 1. CDR1 is given as SGHVS and CDR2 as FNYEAQ, both from the germline V gene. Study-level results and caveats: At baseline, clonality was higher than in age-matched healthy donors and showed a strong correlation with circulating CD8+ T-cell counts. Public clonotypes were rare and either shrank or stayed stable during treatment, and the rise in clonality at ibrutinib response reflected expansion of private clonotypes. Sampling times were not matched between sustained-remission and progressing patients, and lymph node repertoires were not studied. At ibrutinib response clonality went up, during sustained remission it held steady, and at progression it dropped back toward baseline.

The chain is encoded by TRBV7-6 joined to TRBJ2-2; no D gene is confidently identified. The sample was PBMCs, taken after 24 months of ibrutinib treatment. The TCR was taken from a human donor with chronic lymphocytic leukemia. The nucleotide sequence is TGTGCCAGCAGCAGTCGACTCACCGGGGAGCTGTTTTTT. The resulting protein is CASSSRLTGELFF.